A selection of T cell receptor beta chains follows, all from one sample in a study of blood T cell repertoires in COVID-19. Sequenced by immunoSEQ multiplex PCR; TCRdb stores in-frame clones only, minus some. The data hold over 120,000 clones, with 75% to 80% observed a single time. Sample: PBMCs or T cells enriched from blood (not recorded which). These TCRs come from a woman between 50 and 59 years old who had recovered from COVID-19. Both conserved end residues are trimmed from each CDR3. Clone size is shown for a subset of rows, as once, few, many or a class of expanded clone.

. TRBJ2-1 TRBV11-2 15 ASSPRKSSGIYNEQF
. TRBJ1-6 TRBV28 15 ASRTRVPGETDSPLH
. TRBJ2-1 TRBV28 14 ASSPSTGDRVNEQF
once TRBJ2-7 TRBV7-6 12 ASSPTGRSYEQY
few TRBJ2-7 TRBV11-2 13 ASSLVRGRESEQY
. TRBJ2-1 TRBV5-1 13 ASSLRPGQGNEQF
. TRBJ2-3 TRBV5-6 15 ASRSRTSGRAADTQY
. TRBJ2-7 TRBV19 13 ASSDGQGARYEQY
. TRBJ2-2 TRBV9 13 ASKGSGGYTGELF
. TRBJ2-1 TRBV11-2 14 ASSLEWASGSDEQF
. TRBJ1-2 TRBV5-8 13 ASSPPERQGHGYT
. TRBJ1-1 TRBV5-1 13 ASSGGQGKNTEAF
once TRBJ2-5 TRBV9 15 ASSPRGGGGYQETQY
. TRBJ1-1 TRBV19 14 ASSIQGRGRTSVAF
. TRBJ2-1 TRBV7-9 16 ASSRGLAGDIGYNEQF
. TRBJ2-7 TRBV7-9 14 ASSFHLGTGGDEQY
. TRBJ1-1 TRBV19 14 ASSIGSDRRNTEAF
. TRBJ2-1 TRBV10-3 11 AISDRGDNEQF
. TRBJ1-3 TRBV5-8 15 ASSLEVGWSSGNTIY
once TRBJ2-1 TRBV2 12 ASSEETVYNEQF
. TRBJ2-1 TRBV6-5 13 ASSYRDISYNEQF
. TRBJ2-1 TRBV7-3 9 ASTKGNEQF
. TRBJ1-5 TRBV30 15 AWSLGQGINNNQPQH
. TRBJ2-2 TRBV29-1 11 SVVGQGAGELF